The 31 T cell receptor beta chains presented below share a single source sample, sequenced in a study of T cell responses to AZD1222 COVID-19 vaccine. Produced via immunoSEQ multiplex PCR; TCRdb's table is partial and in-frame only. The sample yields around 100,000 clones, 90% to 95% seen once. The sample in question was peripheral blood, obtained on day 0 of AZD1222 vaccination. Source of these receptors: an adult in good health.

V is TRBV19 and J is TRBJ2-1, with D tentatively TRBD2 (6 bases). Between the trimmed V and J ends, which lost 6 bases and 4 bases, there was a span of 10 bases. Germline-derived CDR1 and CDR2 are LNHDA and SQIVND (reference sequence). The CDR3 covers 13 residues. Here the CDR3 reads CASSVGGYNEQFF. DNA for the CDR3: TGTGCCAGTAGCGTGGGAGGTTACAATGAGCAGTTCTTC.

The chain recombines TRBV30 with TRBJ1-5, with 8 bases matching TRBD1. This CDR3 comprises 15 residues. V gave up 0 bases and J gave up 6 bases; unmatched junction bases: 7. The V gene's germline CDR1 is GTSNPN and CDR2 SVGIG (reference sequence). The DNA of the CDR3 is TGTGCCTGGAGTGTACGGGACAGGACGTCTCAGCCCCAGCATTTT. Protein: CAWSVRDRTSQPQHF.

The chain combines TRBV30 with TRBJ2-1; D gene uncertain. V was pared by 0 bases and J by 9 bases, with 9 bases between. Germline values: CDR1 GTSNPN, CDR2 SVGIG (reference sequence). The CDR3 contains 12 residues. CDR3 bases: TGTGCCTGGAGTGTTGGGTTACCTGAGCAGTTCTTC. It yields the protein CAWSVGLPEQFF.

This rearrangement joins TRBV7-2 to TRBJ1-5; the D gene is possibly TRBD1 (5 bases). The germline V gene has CDR1 SGHTA and CDR2 FQGNSA. CDR3 length: 18 residues. V was cut by 6 bases and J by 6 bases, with 27 bases left in between. The DNA of the CDR3 is TGTGCCAGCAGTACCAGGCCGGGGACCACTTTTTACGGTCAGCCCCAGCATTTT. Translation: CASSTRPGTTFYGQPQHF. Full variable domain (remainder filled in from reference TRBV7-2 and TRBJ1-5): GAGVSQSPSNKVTEKGKDVELRCDPISGHTALYWYRQSLGQGLEFLIYFQGNSAPDKSGLPSDRFSAERTGGSVSTLTIQRTQQEDSAVYLCASSTRPGTTFYGQPQHFGDGTRLSIL.

The rearrangement links TRBV28 to TRBJ2-1, with 13 positions matching TRBD2. The CDR3 is 14 residues long. The ends lost 6 bases at V and 8 bases at J; junction bases unmatched: 4. The germline CDR1 and CDR2 sequences are MDHEN and SYDVKM. The CDR3 region is CASSRTSGSYEQFF. DNA for the CDR3: TGTGCCAGCAGCCGGACTAGCGGGAGCTATGAGCAGTTCTTC.

The chain is built from TRBV6-2 or TRBV6-3 and TRBJ2-7; 9 nucleotides agree with TRBD1. V gave up 8 bases and J gave up 5 bases; unmatched junction bases: 16. Per germline, CDR1 MNHEY and CDR2 SVGEGT. The CDR3 runs 16 residues. In DNA form, the CDR3 reads TGTGCCAGCGGCCCGAGCAACGGGACAGGGTTCGACGAGCAGTACTTC. It specifies CASGPSNGTGFDEQYF.

The chain carries TRBV10-1 and TRBJ2-3, with 7 positions matching TRBD2. The CDR3 contains 17 residues. Germline V lookup: CDR1 WNHNN, CDR2 SYGVQD (reference sequence). V was clipped by 6 bases and J by 6 bases; unmatched bases: 18. The CDR3, as DNA: TGCGCCAGCAGCGACCTTTATTCTAGCGGCGTCACCGATACGCAGTATTTT. Amino acid sequence: CASSDLYSSGVTDTQYF.

V and J are TRBV15 and TRBJ2-1; D possibly corresponds to TRBD2 (5 bases). Germline values: CDR1 LNHNV, CDR2 YYDKDF (reference sequence). V shed 1 base and J shed 2 bases, with 9 bases lying between them. The CDR3 covers 15 residues. The CDR3 region is CATSRVYGAYNEQFF. DNA of the CDR3: TGTGCCACCAGCAGAGTATACGGGGCCTACAATGAGCAGTTCTTC.

V usage is TRBV13 and J usage is TRBJ2-3; D unclear. The CDR3 is 12 residues long. V lost 1 base to trimming and J lost 11 bases, with 10 bases between them. The germline V gene has CDR1 PRHDT and CDR2 FYEKMQ (reference sequence). This CDR3 reads CASSLVGPEQYF. CDR3 in DNA: TGTGCCAGCAGCTTAGTGGGCCCCGAGCAGTATTTT.

A note on this clone: Other DNA sequences in this specimen translate into the identical CDR3. The gene calls are TRBV18 and TRBJ2-7, with 7 bases fitting TRBD2. The trim removed 2 bases at V and 0 bases at J, leaving 4 bases unmatched. CDR1 and CDR2 (germline): KGHSH, LQKENI. The CDR3 covers 15 residues. CDR3 amino acids: CASSPGGGLSYEQYF. The CDR3 DNA reads TGTGCCAGCTCACCAGGCGGGGGTCTCTCCTACGAGCAGTACTTC.

The gene calls are TRBV7-8 and TRBJ2-6, with D hard to call. The V end was cut by 3 bases, the J end by 0 bases, with 3 bases between. The germline gives CDR1 SGHVS, CDR2 FQNEAQ. This CDR3 is built from 14 residues. CDR3 sequence (DNA): TGTGCCAGCAGCTTCCCCTCTGGGGCCAACGTCCTGACTTTC. This gives the protein CASSFPSGANVLTF.

The rearrangement uses TRBV10-2 and TRBJ2-7; no clear D gene. Germline CDR1 is WSHSY and CDR2 is SAAADI. This CDR3 comprises 14 residues. V was pared by 8 bases and J by 2 bases, with 16 bases between. The CDR3 DNA follows: TGCGCCAGCGAAGAGGCAGGAAGCACCTACGAGCAGTACTTC. Its protein product is CASEEAGSTYEQYF.

This chain links TRBV4-3 with TRBJ2-7; 12 nucleotides line up with TRBD2. The CDR3 is 18 residues long. Germline V CDR1 and CDR2: LGHNA, YSLEER. V shed 2 bases, J shed 3 bases, and the junction held 11 bases outside the gene matches. CDR3 nucleotide sequence: TGCGCCAGCAGCCAACCGACTAGCGGGAGAGTATACGGCTACGAGCAGTACTTC. Amino acid sequence: CASSQPTSGRVYGYEQYF.

This clone was seen only a few times. This chain connects TRBV4-3 to TRBJ2-2; either TRBD1 or TRBD2 may fit D (5 bases each). The germline CDR1 and CDR2 sequences are LGHNA and YSLEER. The CDR3 spans 17 residues. V shed 0 bases and J shed 0 bases, with 11 bases lying between them. CDR3 protein: CASSQDRGRANTGELFF. As DNA, the CDR3 is TGCGCCAGCAGCCAAGATCGGGGCAGGGCGAACACCGGGGAGCTGTTTTTT.

As for this clone: Germline and junction disagree at one end, which may indicate a read error. Other DNA sequences of this sample code for an identical CDR3. The J gene is TRBJ1-2, the V gene TRBV20-1, with D perhaps matching TRBD1 (5 bases). This CDR3 is 12 amino acids long. The germline V gene has CDR1 DFQATT and CDR2 SNEGSKA (reference sequence). CDR3 nucleotides: TGCAGTGCTAGTAGGGGAAACTATGGCTACACTTTC. It encodes CSASRGNYGYTF.

The CDR3 region is CASRRMPGANVLTF. For the CDR3, the DNA is TGTGCCAGCAGAAGGATGCCTGGGGCCAACGTCCTGACTTTC. The chain joins TRBV6-5 to TRBJ2-6, with D hard to call. The CDR3 runs to 14 residues. The ends were cut back, 6 bases at V and 2 bases at J, with 8 bases in the middle. Germline CDR1 is MNHEY and CDR2 is SVGAGI.

V is TRBV7-3 and J is TRBJ2-1, with D perhaps given as TRBD1 or TRBD2 (6 bases each). V shed 2 bases and J shed 3 bases, with 26 bases lying between them. Germline loops: CDR1 SGHTA, CDR2 FQGTGA. The CDR3 totals 20 residues. The CDR3 DNA reads TGTGCCAGCAGCTTAGGGGGCTTACAGGGCCGGGGAGGAGGCTACAATGAGCAGTTCTTC. Translation: CASSLGGLQGRGGGYNEQFF.

The chain couples TRBV9 to TRBJ2-7, with no clear D. V was clipped by 0 bases and J by 7 bases, with 14 bases between them. This CDR3 spans 14 amino acids. Germline V gene lookup returns CDR1 SGDLS and CDR2 YYNGEE. The CDR3 protein is CASSVDFQVGEQYF. The CDR3 DNA follows: TGTGCCAGCAGCGTAGACTTCCAAGTAGGGGAGCAGTACTTC.

This sequence joins TRBV18 and TRBJ1-5, with 10 nucleotides matching TRBD1. The germline gives CDR1 KGHSH, CDR2 LQKENI. Trimming cost V 3 bases and J 7 bases; bases outside gene matches: 9. The CDR3 runs to 16 residues. The CDR3: CASSPGTGAAGQPQHF. CDR3 sequence (DNA): TGTGCCAGCTCACCCGGGACAGGGGCCGCAGGACAGCCCCAGCATTTT.

The rearrangement joins TRBV19 to TRBJ1-2; no clear D. CDR1 and CDR2 from the germline V gene are LNHDA and SQIVND (reference sequence). There are 12 residues in the CDR3. V was cut by 3 bases and J by 8 bases, with 10 bases left in between. The DNA for the CDR3 is TGTGCCAGTAGTATCGAGGGAAGCGGCTACACCTTC. Residues: CASSIEGSGYTF. Using reference TRBV19 and TRBJ1-2 for the parts outside the CDR3, the full variable domain is DGGITQSPKYLFRKEGQNVTLSCEQNLNHDAMYWYRQDPGQGLRLIYYSQIVNDFQKGDIAEGYSVSREKKESFPLTVTSAQKNPTAFYLCASSIEGSGYTFGSGTRLTVV.

The chain uses TRBV5-6 and TRBJ2-5; 7 bases map to TRBD2. The CDR3 is 13 amino acids. CDR1 is SGHDT, CDR2 YYEEEE, per germline. J gave up 5 bases and V 5 bases, and 6 bases lay outside the gene matches. DNA for the CDR3: TGTGCCAGCAGTGTGGGAGGGCGGGAGACCCAGTACTTC. Its translation is CASSVGGRETQYF.

The rearrangement uses TRBV5-1 and TRBJ2-5; 7 nucleotides agree with TRBD2. The germline CDR1 and CDR2 sequences are SGHRS and YFSETQ. Unmatched junction bases numbered 16, after V lost 7 bases and J lost 4 bases. This CDR3 region has 16 residues. DNA for the CDR3: TGCGCCAGCCGGTCTGGCGGGGGAGCTTCCCTAGAGACCCAGTACTTC. Translated: CASRSGGGASLETQYF.

V and J are TRBV7-9 and TRBJ2-1; 11 bases line up with TRBD1. Germline V gives CDR1 SEHNR, CDR2 FQNEAQ (reference sequence). This CDR3 has 14 residues. Germline trimming cut 4 bases from V and 8 bases from J; bases unmatched to any gene: 4. CDR3 coding DNA: TGTGCCAGCAGCTGGGGACAGGGGGTCGATGAGCAGTTCTTC. It specifies CASSWGQGVDEQFF.

The genes are TRBV4-3 and TRBJ1-3; 8 bases map to TRBD1. The CDR3 runs 17 residues. Germline assignment: CDR1 LGHNA and CDR2 YSLEER. The V gene end was trimmed by 0 bases and the J gene end by 0 bases; junction bases not matched to a gene: 4. The DNA of the CDR3 is TGCGCCAGCAGCCAAGATGGGGACAGGTCCTCTGGAAACACCATATATTTT. Its translation is CASSQDGDRSSGNTIYF.

This clone was observed a few times. This CDR3 reads CSVRAAGLAINSYEQYF. CDR3 nucleotides: TGCAGCGTTCGGGCCGCGGGACTAGCGATTAACTCCTACGAGCAGTACTTC. The rearrangement joins TRBV29-1 to TRBJ2-7; 10 positions agree with TRBD2. Germline CDR1 is SQVTM and CDR2 is ANQGSEA. The CDR3 consists of 17 residues. The ends lost 5 bases at V and 0 bases at J; junction bases unmatched: 13.

This clone is a singleton in its sample. This sequence joins TRBV7-2 and TRBJ2-7; D is possibly TRBD2 (5 bases). This CDR3 region has 14 residues. Germline assignment: CDR1 SGHTA and CDR2 FQGNSA. Trimming stripped 1 base from V and 2 bases from J, with 9 bases between. CDR3 sequence reads: CASSLGGLPYEQYF. Written as DNA, the CDR3 is TGTGCCAGCAGCTTAGGAGGGTTACCCTACGAGCAGTACTTC.

This chain uses TRBV18 with TRBJ2-3, with 8 bases that match TRBD2. The V segment lost 1 base and the J segment 3 bases; nucleotides outside the gene matches: 9. Germline CDR1 KGHSH, CDR2 LQKENI. This CDR3 spans 17 amino acids. The CDR3 nucleotides read TGTGCCAGCTCACCACGAGTCAAGGCGGGAGGAACAGATACGCAGTATTTT. Amino acid sequence: CASSPRVKAGGTDTQYF.

This clone came up a few times. V usage is TRBV5-1 and J usage is TRBJ2-7; 7 bases are a match to TRBD1. J lost 5 bases, V lost 3 bases, and 8 bases had no gene match. The length of the CDR3 is 14 residues. Germline CDR1 SGHRS, CDR2 YFSETQ. The DNA of the CDR3 is TGCGCCAGCAGCTCAGGACAGGTTGAGGACGAGCAGTACTTC. Translation gives CASSSGQVEDEQYF. The full variable domain, rest sourced from reference TRBV5-1 and TRBJ2-7, is KAGVTQTPRYLIKTRGQQVTLSCSPISGHRSVSWYQQTPGQGLQFLFEYFSETQRNKGNFPGRFSGRQFSNSRSEMNVSTLELGDSALYLCASSSGQVEDEQYFGPGTRLTVT.

V is TRBV28 and J is TRBJ1-5; D is possibly TRBD1 (5 bases). Trimming removed 6 bases from V and 1 base from J, with 19 bases in between. Germline V gives CDR1 MDHEN, CDR2 SYDVKM. The length of the CDR3 is 17 residues. DNA for the CDR3: TGTGCCAGCAGGACCCCCCGGGGCGGCGGAAGCAATCAGCCCCAGCATTTT. This encodes CASRTPRGGGSNQPQHF.

As DNA, the CDR3 is TGTGCCAGCAGCCAAGATGCGGGACAGGGGGCTTGGGAGCAGTTCTTC. Its protein is CASSQDAGQGAWEQFF. The rearrangement uses TRBV4-2 and TRBJ2-1, with 12 positions matching TRBD1. This CDR3 comprises 16 residues. Germline V gene sequence: CDR1 LGHNA, CDR2 YNFKEQ. V trimming: 0 bases; J trimming: 10 bases; junction bases outside the gene matches: 7.

This sequence joins TRBV7-8 and TRBJ1-1; D possibly corresponds to TRBD1 (5 bases). Germline V gives CDR1 SGHVS, CDR2 FQNEAQ. V was shortened by 1 base and J by 1 base, with 13 bases between the two germline ends. CDR3 length equals 16 residues. Written as DNA, the CDR3 is TGTGCCAGCAGCTTAGTGGCGGGGACGGGGAACACTGAAGCTTTCTTT. It codes for CASSLVAGTGNTEAFF.